These 29 T cell receptor beta chains came from one sample sequenced in a study of molecular identifiers for immune sequencing clone quantification. TCRdb redid the calling of the PCR reads with MiXCR, one entry per CDR3 protein. This table holds some 590,000 distinct CDR3 sequences, less than 30% found once. The sample comprised naive CD8+ T cells from blood, with Jurkat cell RNA spiked in. The subset is: FACS-sorted CD8+CD4-CCR7+CD45RA+ naive T cells. The receptors come from a human donor in good health. Some libraries in this study had Jurkat cell RNA spiked in.

This clonotype was recorded at least ten times. The CDR3 reads CSAVMTSGRATDTQYF. DNA for the CDR3: TGCAGTGCGGTAATGACTAGCGGGAGAGCCACAGATACGCAGTATTTT. This chain joins TRBV20-1 and TRBJ2-3; 12 bases map to TRBD2. Germline V lookup: CDR1 DFQATT, CDR2 SNEGSKA (reference sequence). The J segment lost 2 bases and the V segment lost 6 bases, leaving 9 bases of the junction unmatched. The CDR3 consists of 16 residues.

A remark on this clonotype: This may stem from a read error, because a much larger clone lies one nucleotide away. The gene calls are TRBV11-2 and TRBJ2-3, with D uncertain. Trimming took 2 bases from V and 4 from J, leaving 16 bases between them. The germline V gene encodes CDR1 SGHAT and CDR2 FQNNGV. The CDR3 runs 16 residues. CDR3 protein: CASSLYYRFNSDTQYF. Here the CDR3 DNA reads TGTGCCAGCAGCTTATATTACAGATTTAATTCAGATACGCAGTATTTT.

Comment on this clonotype: With a much larger clone just one base away, this may be a read error. This chain joins TRBV29-1 and TRBJ2-3; D is unresolved. This CDR3 comprises 15 residues. Germline V gene data show CDR1 as SQVTM and CDR2 as ANQGSEA. V lost 4 bases and J lost 2, with 16 bases in between. The CDR3 loop is CSVAHGGALTDTQYF. DNA of the CDR3: TGCAGCGTTGCCCATGGCGGAGCTCTCACAGATACGCAGTATTTT.

This clonotype was detected many times. The chain uses TRBV6-5 and TRBJ2-3, with 10 bases aligning to TRBD2. The germline V gene encodes CDR1 MNHEY and CDR2 SVGAGI. The CDR3 consists of 15 residues. The ends lost 0 bases at V and 5 bases at J; junction bases unmatched: 2. DNA of the CDR3: TGTGCCAGCAGTTACTCAGCGGGAGGGTTAGATACGCAGTATTTT. Translated: CASSYSAGGLDTQYF.

This clonotype has ten or more counts. The chain recombines TRBV7-6 with TRBJ2-3, with D perhaps TRBD1 (6 bases). This CDR3 is 16 amino acids long. V was trimmed by 1 base and J by 0 bases, leaving 11 bases between them. The germline CDR1 and CDR2 sequences are SGHVS and FNYEAQ. The DNA for the CDR3 is TGTGCCAGCAGCTTAGAGGGGGACCACAGCACAGATACGCAGTATTTT. Amino acids: CASSLEGDHSTDTQYF.

This chain connects TRBV2 to TRBJ2-6; TRBD1 aligns across 7 bases. Unmatched junction bases numbered 12, after V lost 6 bases and J lost 1 base. This CDR3 is 18 amino acids long. From germline, CDR1 is SNHLY and CDR2 FYNNEI. The DNA of the CDR3 is TGTGCCAGCAGCCCGGAGACAGGGACAGTGTCTGGGGCCAACGTCCTGACTTTC. This gives the protein CASSPETGTVSGANVLTF.

This clonotype was seen ten or more times. The chain couples TRBV29-1 to TRBJ2-3; weak D call: TRBD1 (5 bases). The length of the CDR3 is 13 residues. The V gene lost 7 bases and the J gene lost 4 bases, with 15 bases spanning the gap. Germline CDR1 is SQVTM and CDR2 is ANQGSEA. The CDR3 loop is CSALGAGPDTQYF. Here the CDR3 DNA reads TGCAGCGCCCTAGGGGCAGGCCCAGATACGCAGTATTTT.

As to this clonotype: A much larger clone differs by one base, so this may be a read error. V and J are TRBV6-6 and TRBJ1-2; 8 bases map to TRBD1. This CDR3 is built from 13 residues. Germline assignment: CDR1 MNHNY and CDR2 SVGAGI (reference sequence). V was pared by 4 bases and J by 10 bases, with 8 bases of the junction left unmatched. The CDR3 loop is CASSSGGADDYTF. The CDR3 DNA sequence: TGTGCCAGCAGTTCAGGGGGCGCGGATGACTACACCTTC.

V is TRBV10-3 and J is TRBJ1-4; 8 bases map to TRBD1. After removal of 4 bases from V and 7 bases from J, the junction contained 5 bases not matched to a gene. This CDR3 is built from 14 residues. Germline V gives CDR1 ENHRY, CDR2 SYGVKD. The CDR3 reads CAISGTGSGEKLFF. CDR3 coding DNA: TGTGCCATCAGTGGGACAGGGTCCGGTGAAAAACTGTTTTTT.

This clonotype was seen a few times. The rearrangement uses TRBV11-2 and TRBJ2-4, with D tentatively TRBD1 or TRBD2 (6 bases each). Germline loops: CDR1 SGHAT, CDR2 FQNNGV. CDR3 length equals 15 residues. Trimming pared 1 base from V and 7 bases from J, leaving 14 bases between. The DNA for the CDR3 is TGTGCCAGCAGCTTAGTTCCGGGGGCCCGGAACATTCAGTACTTC. The encoded protein is CASSLVPGARNIQYF.

This clonotype was seen more than once but under ten times. The rearrangement uses TRBV19 and TRBJ2-7; 10 bases line up with TRBD2. CDR3 length: 15 amino acids. J was trimmed by 4 bases and V by 10 bases; bases with no gene match: 13. Germline CDR1 reads LNHDA; CDR2 reads SQIVND (reference sequence). The CDR3 DNA follows: TGTGCCACCACCCCCGCGGCACTAGCGGGGTACGAGCAGTACTTC. It specifies CATTPAALAGYEQYF.

The chain links TRBV11-2 to TRBJ1-1, with D maybe TRBD1 (5 bases). The CDR3 consists of 12 residues. Between the trimmed V and J ends, which lost 6 bases and 3 bases, there was a span of 8 bases. CDR1 SGHAT and CDR2 FQNNGV come from the germline V gene. CDR3 coding DNA: TGTGCCAGCAGGCCGGGGGACACTGAAGCTTTCTTT. Translating gives CASRPGDTEAFF.

About this clonotype: This may arise from a read error, as a much more abundant clone is one base away. The chain employs TRBV7-9 and TRBJ1-1; D may be TRBD1 (6 bases). The CDR3 has 15 amino acids. Germline CDR1 and CDR2: SEHNR and FQNEAQ (reference sequence). Trimming took 5 bases from V and 5 from J, leaving 18 bases between them. The CDR3 region is CASSTRQAASTEAFF. For the CDR3, the DNA is TGTGCCAGCAGCACAAGACAGGCTGCCTCGACTGAAGCTTTCTTT.

This clonotype was counted many times. The chain is built from TRBV12-3 or TRBV12-4 and TRBJ2-3, with 9 bases matching TRBD1. The CDR3 is 16 amino acids. Germline trimming cut 2 bases from V and 2 bases from J; bases unmatched to any gene: 5. CDR3 sequence (DNA): TGTGCCAGCAGTTTATCCGGGACAGGGCCCACAGATACGCAGTATTTT. Translated, it gives CASSLSGTGPTDTQYF.

Concerning this clonotype itself: Relative to the germline gene, one junction end is altered; a read error may explain this. The gene calls are TRBV12-3 or TRBV12-4 and TRBJ1-6, with D maybe TRBD1 (6 bases). The CDR3 length is 17 residues. The CDR3 is CPSSLYGQSFYNSPLHF. CDR3 DNA: TGTCCCAGCAGTTTGTACGGACAGAGCTTCTATAATTCACCCCTCCACTTT.

This chain uses TRBV5-8 with TRBJ2-3; D may match TRBD1 or TRBD2 (5 bases each). Germline V lookup: CDR1 SGHTS, CDR2 YDEGEE. This CDR3 has 14 residues. The V end lost 6 bases, the J end lost 1 base, and 12 bases lay between the germline ends. CDR3: CASTRGGRTDTQYF. The CDR3 DNA reads TGTGCCAGCACCCGGGGCGGGCGCACAGATACGCAGTATTTT.

The genes are TRBV10-3 and TRBJ2-1; 11 bases map to TRBD2. The CDR3 length is 14 residues. Germline loops: CDR1 ENHRY, CDR2 SYGVKD. V gave up 3 bases and J gave up 7 bases; unmatched junction bases: 2. CDR3 residues: CAISDGTSGNEQFF. The CDR3 DNA follows: TGTGCCATCAGTGACGGGACTAGCGGAAATGAGCAGTTCTTC.

Concerning this clonotype: Sequence at one end of the junction differs from germline and may be a read error. The genes are TRBV12-3 or TRBV12-4 and TRBJ2-4; 7 positions match TRBD1. This CDR3 comprises 15 residues. In nucleotides, the CDR3 is TGTGCCAGCAGCACCGACGAGGGGGCCAAAGACATTCAGTACTTC. This gives the protein CASSTDEGAKDIQYF.

The V gene is TRBV7-9, the J gene TRBJ2-1, with D perhaps TRBD2 (5 bases). The CDR3 has 16 residues. Germline lookup yields CDR1 SEHNR and CDR2 FQNEAQ (reference sequence). The V end lost 2 bases, the J end lost 2 bases, and 13 bases lay between the germline ends. The chain's CDR3 is CASSLTIATTYNEQFF. DNA of the CDR3: TGTGCCAGCAGCTTAACGATAGCGACGACCTACAATGAGCAGTTCTTC.

This clonotype appeared many times. The chain links TRBV4-3 to TRBJ2-4; D remains unclear. This CDR3 contains 17 residues. V shed 1 base and J shed 1 base, with 14 bases lying between them. In germline, CDR1 is LGHNA, CDR2 YSLEER. CDR3 sequence: CASSQVFGRRAKNIQYF. The CDR3 bases are TGCGCCAGCAGCCAAGTTTTCGGGCGACGGGCCAAAAACATTCAGTACTTC.

About this clonotype: This could be a read error, since a much larger clone is one nucleotide away. This chain links TRBV7-9 with TRBJ1-3; D gene uncertain. This CDR3 comprises 15 residues. With 11 bases removed from V and 0 bases from J, the gap between germline ends came to 17 bases. Germline-derived CDR1 and CDR2 are SEHNR and FQNEAQ (reference sequence). CDR3: CAGYLEAHSGNTIYF. Here the CDR3 DNA reads TGTGCCGGCTACCTCGAAGCTCACTCTGGAAACACCATATATTTT.

This clonotype was seen a few times. The J gene is TRBJ2-1, the V gene TRBV5-4; 9 nucleotides agree with TRBD1. V gave up 3 bases and J gave up 8 bases; unmatched junction bases: 12. Per the germline V gene, CDR1 is SGHNT and CDR2 is YYREEE (reference sequence). This CDR3 comprises 16 residues. As DNA, the CDR3 is TGTGCCAGCAGCTCTTCCCCGGGACAGGGTTACGATGAGCAGTTCTTC. Its translation: CASSSSPGQGYDEQFF.

V gene TRBV19 combines with J gene TRBJ1-3; 7 nucleotides line up with TRBD1. V shed 8 bases and J 3 bases; nucleotides not matched to a gene: 10. The CDR3 consists of 15 residues. CDR1 LNHDA and CDR2 SQIVND come from the germline V gene (reference sequence). This CDR3 is CASSSAGTDGNTIYF. In nucleotides, the CDR3 is TGTGCCAGTTCTTCAGCCGGGACAGATGGAAACACCATATATTTT.

This clonotype has only a few counts. This sequence joins TRBV6-2 or TRBV6-3 and TRBJ2-1; D remains unclear. Looked up from germline, CDR1 is MNHEY and CDR2 is SVGEGT. This CDR3 comprises 13 residues. V was trimmed by 2 bases and J by 8 bases, leaving 10 bases between them. For the CDR3, the DNA is TGTGCCAGCAGTTACGCGCTAGTCTATGAGCAGTTCTTC. This encodes CASSYALVYEQFF.

Comment on this clonotype: Given a much more abundant clone one base away, this may be a read error. The chain is built from TRBV7-9 and TRBJ1-5, with a tentative D call TRBD1 (6 bases). The germline V gene has CDR1 SEHNR and CDR2 FQNEAQ (reference sequence). The CDR3 covers 12 residues. Deletions cut 8 bases from V and 6 bases from J, with 11 bases between. This CDR3 is CASCSGAQPQHF. In DNA, the CDR3 is TGTGCCAGCTGCTCGGGGGCTCAGCCCCAGCATTTT.

CDR3 loop: CASSLGWYSNQPQHF. The CDR3 nucleotides are TGTGCCAGCAGTTTAGGGTGGTATAGCAATCAGCCCCAGCATTTT. The chain couples TRBV12-3 or TRBV12-4 to TRBJ1-5; D uncertain. The V and J ends lost 1 base and 0 bases respectively, with 7 bases between them. The CDR3 consists of 15 residues.

This chain joins TRBV30 and TRBJ2-7, with a possible D match to TRBD2 (5 bases). Germline V gene data show CDR1 as GTSNPN and CDR2 as SVGIG (reference sequence). Trimming took off 0 bases at V and 6 bases at J, with 9 bases between the two ends. The CDR3 totals 12 residues. The chain's CDR3 is CAWSVSVGEQYF. CDR3 sequence (DNA): TGTGCCTGGAGTGTTAGCGTAGGCGAGCAGTACTTC.

The gene calls are TRBV11-2 and TRBJ2-1; 13 nucleotides agree with TRBD2. J gave up 12 bases and V 10 bases, and 6 bases lay outside the gene matches. The germline V gene encodes CDR1 SGHAT and CDR2 FQNNGV. This CDR3 contains 12 residues. The CDR3 nucleotides are TGTGCCACCGGGACTAGCGGGAATCGGCAGTTCTTC. Protein: CATGTSGNRQFF.

V is TRBV19 and J is TRBJ2-1; tentatively, D is TRBD2 (7 bases). Germline CDR1 LNHDA, CDR2 SQIVND (reference sequence). This CDR3 spans 16 amino acids. Between the trimmed V and J ends, which lost 3 bases and 9 bases, there was a span of 21 bases. CDR3 bases: TGTGCCAGTAGTATCAGTTCTGGGGGGGCCGGGGGTGAGCAGTTCTTC. This encodes CASSISSGGAGGEQFF.